The 11 T cell receptor beta chains given below trace back to one sample, sequenced in a study of regulatory T cells in long-lasting Graves disease. Construction of TCR beta libraries relied on iRepertoire HTBI primers and on Arm-PCR targeting CDR3 regions. TCRdb used MiXCR to reprocess the multiplex PCR reads, holding one entry per CDR3 protein. The table lists approximately 400,000 distinct CDR3 sequences, approximately 25% of them singletons. Sample time point: persistent/refractory GD, antithyroid drugs over 5 years with positive TRAb. PBMC-extracted RNA yielded the TCR library. Sequences were derived from peripheral blood mononuclear cells (PBMCs), sampled when the disease was refractory, from a patient treated with antithyroid drugs. The receptors here all came from a woman aged 40 to 50 with Graves disease.

This clonotype showed up just a few times. The J gene is TRBJ2-1, the V gene TRBV7-9; unclear D gene. Germline loops: CDR1 SEHNR, CDR2 FQNEAQ (reference sequence). V lost 3 bases to trimming and J lost 12 bases, with 9 bases between them. The CDR3 is 11 residues long. CDR3 residues: CASSLTNPQFF. DNA for the CDR3: TGTGCCAGCAGCTTGACCAACCCGCAGTTCTTC.

This clonotype was recorded many times. The V and J genes are TRBV12-3 or TRBV12-4 and TRBJ1-5; unclear D gene. The CDR3 has 13 amino acids. V gave up 6 bases and J gave up 3 bases, with 9 bases separating them. This CDR3 is CASSPGYNQPQHF. CDR3 in DNA: TGTGCCAGCAGCCCGGGGTACAATCAGCCCCAGCATTTT.

This clonotype was seen repeatedly, ten times or more. The rearrangement joins TRBV7-3 to TRBJ2-5; D perhaps matches TRBD2 (5 bases). V was shortened by 3 bases and J by 4 bases, with 9 bases between the two germline ends. CDR3 length equals 13 residues. The germline gives CDR1 SGHTA, CDR2 FQGTGA. The CDR3 DNA reads as TGTGCCAGCAGCTTTGGCGAGGGAGAGACCCAGTACTTC. It specifies CASSFGEGETQYF.

This clonotype was seen a handful of times. This chain links TRBV12-3 or TRBV12-4 with TRBJ1-3; 8 bases fit TRBD1. V trimming: 6 bases; J trimming: 4 bases; junction bases outside the gene matches: 5. This CDR3 comprises 14 residues. The CDR3 DNA reads TGTGCCAGCAGACGACAGGGGAGGGGAAACACCATATATTTT. It yields the protein CASRRQGRGNTIYF.

The V call is TRBV5-1, the J call TRBJ1-1; D ambiguous. This CDR3 is 17 amino acids long. Germline loops: CDR1 SGHRS, CDR2 YFSETQ. V gave up 2 bases and J gave up 4 bases, with 21 bases separating them. The chain's CDR3 is CASSFFAREGRGTEAFF. In nucleotides, the CDR3 is TGCGCCAGCAGCTTTTTTGCGCGGGAAGGTCGAGGCACTGAAGCTTTCTTT.

This clonotype was seen more than once but under ten times. This chain uses TRBV28 with TRBJ2-5; D not certain. The CDR3 extends over 15 amino acids. Germline V gene sequence: CDR1 MDHEN, CDR2 SYDVKM. Trimming took off 6 bases at V and 3 bases at J, with 17 bases between the two ends. Here the CDR3 reads CASSLWAKVKETQYF. The CDR3 DNA reads TGTGCCAGCAGCCTTTGGGCCAAAGTGAAAGAGACCCAGTACTTC.

The V and J genes are TRBV6-1 and TRBJ2-4; 10 bases line up with TRBD2. CDR1 and CDR2 (germline): MNHNS, SASEGT. J lost 0 bases, V lost 7 bases, and 6 bases had no gene match. The CDR3 covers 16 residues. CDR3 sequence (DNA): TGTGCCAGCAAGGAGCGGGAGGGGGTAGCCAAAAACATTCAGTACTTC. This translates into CASKEREGVAKNIQYF.

This clonotype came up many times. The chain is built from TRBV28 and TRBJ1-5; the match to TRBD1 covers 8 bases. V was clipped by 0 bases and J by 4 bases; unmatched bases: 8. The CDR3 extends over 17 amino acids. Germline V gene sequence: CDR1 MDHEN, CDR2 SYDVKM. The CDR3 loop reads CASSLWGQASANQPQHF. CDR3 bases: TGTGCCAGCAGTTTATGGGGACAGGCTAGCGCGAATCAGCCCCAGCATTTT.

This clonotype was observed a handful of times. The V and J genes are TRBV6-2 or TRBV6-3 and TRBJ2-7; D perhaps matches TRBD1 (6 bases). The germline gives CDR1 MNHEY, CDR2 SVGEGT. This CDR3 has 14 residues. Trimming cost V 4 bases and J 0 bases, with 10 bases left between them. The CDR3 nucleotides read TGTGCCAGCAGTTGGACAGCCTCCTCCTACGAGCAGTACTTC. This translates into CASSWTASSYEQYF.

In its sample, this clonotype was seen many times. The chain links TRBV20-1 to TRBJ1-6; D is ambiguous. The V end was cut by 1 base, the J end by 3 bases, with 10 bases between. Germline CDR1 is DFQATT and CDR2 is SNEGSKA (reference sequence). The CDR3 covers 15 residues. The CDR3 bases are TGCAGTGCTAGAGGTGCACAGAGCTATAATTCACCCCTCCACTTT. It yields the protein CSARGAQSYNSPLHF.

A few counts support this clonotype. The CDR3 region has the DNA TGTGCCAGCTCCCAATCTTCGAGAATCAGTAATGAAAAACTGTTTTTT. Protein sequence: CASSQSSRISNEKLFF. The chain joins TRBV18 to TRBJ1-4; D unresolved. V gave up 6 bases and J gave up 4 bases, with 18 bases separating them. The germline V gene has CDR1 KGHSH and CDR2 LQKENI. CDR3 length equals 16 residues.